Listed below are T cell receptor beta chains from one sample, sequenced in a study of T cells in Graves' hyperthyroidism and ophthalmopathy. Via MiXCR, TCRdb re-called the multiplex PCR reads, giving one row per CDR3 protein. Of fewer than 500,000 distinct CDR3 sequences listed, roughly 13% are singletons. The source material was blood. These receptors originate from a man in his thirties or forties with Graves' hyperthyroidism that later progressed to Graves' ophthalmopathy. The CDR3 runs from the conserved cysteine through the conserved F or W. The order of the fields is CDR3 length, J gene, V gene, D gene, clone size, CDR3 protein, CDR3 DNA. D genes are given only for firm matches. The listing skips clone size in some rows; elsewhere it reads once, few, many or a size class.

length: 13; J: TRBJ1-2; V: TRBV28; D: .; size: many; CDR3: CASSLDSTDGYTF; DNA: TGTGCCAGCAGCCTGGACAGTACGGATGGCTACACCTTC
length: 16; J: TRBJ2-2; V: TRBV11-2; D: .; size: many; CDR3: CASSYDRPSNTGELFF; DNA: TGTGCCAGCAGCTACGACAGGCCCTCGAACACCGGGGAGCTGTTTTTT
length: 20; J: TRBJ2-5; V: TRBV19; D: .; size: .; CDR3: CASSIDPSRDFWRPQETQYF; DNA: TGTGCCAGTAGTATAGATCCATCGCGGGACTTCTGGAGGCCCCAAGAGACCCAGTACTTC
length: 14; J: TRBJ2-6; V: TRBV18; D: .; size: many; CDR3: CASSPSTGANVLTF; DNA: TGTGCCAGCTCACCGAGTACCGGGGCCAACGTCCTGACTTTC
length: 16; J: TRBJ2-2; V: TRBV12-5; D: .; size: few; CDR3: CASGLYRVNHTGELFF; DNA: TGTGCTAGTGGTTTGTACAGGGTTAATCACACCGGGGAGCTGTTTTTT
length: 18; J: TRBJ2-3; V: TRBV20-1; D: TRBD2; size: .; CDR3: CSACPRLGGGGRGDTQYF; DNA: TGCAGTGCTTGCCCACGGCTGGGTGGCGGGGGGCGGGGAGATACGCAGTATTTT
length: 18; J: TRBJ2-1; V: TRBV4-1; D: TRBD2; size: .; CDR3: CASSPTLAGGEFLYEQFF; DNA: TGCGCCAGCAGCCCTACTCTAGCGGGGGGCGAGTTCCTATATGAGCAGTTCTTC
length: 13; J: TRBJ1-2; V: TRBV7-9; D: TRBD1; size: many; CDR3: CASSRGQVYGYTF; DNA: TGTGCCAGCAGCCGCGGACAGGTCTATGGCTACACCTTC
length: 13; J: TRBJ1-2; V: TRBV12-3/TRBV12-4; D: .; size: many; CDR3: CATYTGLGNGYTF; DNA: TGTGCCACCTACACGGGACTGGGAAATGGCTACACCTTC
length: 14; J: TRBJ1-1; V: TRBV11-3; D: .; size: many; CDR3: CASSDLGTNTEAFF; DNA: TGTGCCAGCAGCGATCTTGGGACGAACACTGAAGCTTTCTTT
length: 12; J: TRBJ2-2; V: TRBV5-1; D: .; size: many; CDR3: CASSLSSGELFF; DNA: TGCGCCAGCAGCTTGTCGTCCGGGGAGCTGTTTTTT
length: 13; J: TRBJ2-3; V: TRBV3-1; D: .; size: few; CDR3: CASSQDRLSTQYF; DNA: TGTGCCAGCAGCCAAGATCGGTTAAGTACGCAGTATTTT
length: 13; J: TRBJ2-6; V: TRBV14; D: .; size: .; CDR3: CASSNSGANVLTF; DNA: TGTGCCAGCAGCAACTCTGGGGCCAACGTCCTGACTTTC
length: 12; J: TRBJ2-7; V: TRBV7-9; D: .; size: many; CDR3: CASSLMSPEQYF; DNA: TGTGCCAGCAGCTTAATGTCTCCGGAGCAGTACTTC
length: 13; J: TRBJ2-5; V: TRBV11-2; D: TRBD2; size: many; CDR3: CASSLENSGDQYF; DNA: TGTGCCAGCAGCTTAGAGAATAGCGGGGACCAGTACTTC
length: 16; J: TRBJ1-2; V: TRBV7-8; D: TRBD1; size: many; CDR3: CASSPKQGALDYGYTF; DNA: TGTGCCAGCAGCCCTAAACAGGGGGCCCTAGACTATGGCTACACCTTC
length: 15; J: TRBJ1-4; V: TRBV2; D: .; size: many; CDR3: CASRTRAGLNEKLFF; DNA: TGTGCCAGCAGGACAAGGGCAGGACTTAATGAAAAACTGTTTTTT
length: 12; J: TRBJ2-7; V: TRBV7-9; D: .; size: few; CDR3: CASSSGKSEQYF; DNA: TGTGCCAGCAGCTCCGGGAAGTCCGAGCAGTACTTC
length: 14; J: TRBJ2-7; V: TRBV28; D: .; size: many; CDR3: CAALRVGGNYEQYF; DNA: TGTGCCGCCCTTAGGGTAGGAGGGAACTACGAGCAGTACTTC
length: 12; J: TRBJ2-7; V: TRBV29-1; D: .; size: few; CDR3: CSVAGVPYEQYF; DNA: TGCAGCGTTGCGGGAGTCCCCTACGAGCAGTACTTC
length: 12; J: TRBJ2-4; V: TRBV29-1; D: .; size: .; CDR3: CSVEGSKNIQYF; DNA: TGCAGCGTTGAGGGGTCCAAAAACATTCAGTACTTC
length: 15; J: TRBJ1-4; V: TRBV7-9; D: TRBD1; size: many; CDR3: CASSPRGTGEEKLFF; DNA: TGTGCCAGCAGCCCGAGGGGGACAGGGGAGGAAAAACTGTTTTTT
length: 16; J: TRBJ2-1; V: TRBV6-1; D: .; size: .; CDR3: CASSEVRGPSNNEQFF; DNA: TGTGCCAGCAGTGAAGTTCGGGGCCCCTCTAACAATGAGCAGTTCTTC
length: 18; J: TRBJ2-5; V: TRBV3-1; D: TRBD2; size: many; CDR3: CASSHSGLAGGMEETQYF; DNA: TGTGCCAGCAGCCACTCAGGACTAGCGGGGGGTATGGAGGAGACCCAGTACTTC
length: 15; J: TRBJ2-3; V: TRBV28; D: .; size: few; CDR3: CASSNRDLRRETQYF; DNA: TGTGCCAGCAGTAACCGGGACCTGAGGAGAGAAACGCAGTATTTT
length: 18; J: TRBJ2-3; V: TRBV7-6; D: TRBD2; size: .; CDR3: CASSLRATLATGTDTQYF; DNA: TGTGCCAGCAGCTTGAGGGCTACACTAGCGACTGGCACAGATACGCAGTATTTT
length: 16; J: TRBJ1-1; V: TRBV28; D: .; size: .; CDR3: CASSENLGAQYTEAFF; DNA: TGTGCCAGCAGTGAAAATTTGGGGGCCCAATACACTGAAGCTTTCTTT
length: 13; J: TRBJ1-5; V: TRBV20-1; D: .; size: many; CDR3: CSANGRGNQPQHF; DNA: TGCAGTGCTAACGGACGGGGCAATCAGCCCCAGCATTTT
length: 14; J: TRBJ2-2; V: TRBV20-1; D: TRBD1; size: few; CDR3: CSAEDRADTGELFF; DNA: TGCAGTGCTGAAGACAGGGCGGACACCGGGGAGCTGTTTTTT
length: 15; J: TRBJ1-1; V: TRBV18; D: .; size: few; CDR3: CASSPRRGDGTEAFF; DNA: TGTGCCAGCTCACCACGGCGGGGGGATGGCACTGAAGCTTTCTTT
length: 17; J: TRBJ2-7; V: TRBV11-3; D: TRBD1; size: .; CDR3: CASSQPRTGESSYEQYF; DNA: TGTGCCAGCAGCCAGCCCCGGACAGGGGAATCCTCCTACGAGCAGTACTTC
length: 18; J: TRBJ1-1; V: TRBV19; D: TRBD1; size: many; CDR3: CASSPRGPGQGRGTEAFF; DNA: TGTGCCAGTAGTCCACGCGGTCCCGGACAGGGAAGAGGCACTGAAGCTTTCTTT
length: 15; J: TRBJ2-4; V: TRBV4-1; D: .; size: few; CDR3: CASSQVGGTKNIQYF; DNA: TGCGCCAGCAGCCAAGTAGGGGGGACCAAAAACATTCAGTACTTC
length: 16; J: TRBJ2-2; V: TRBV19; D: TRBD2; size: few; CDR3: CASSILAGVLGGELFF; DNA: TGTGCCAGTAGTATCCTAGCGGGGGTTCTAGGCGGGGAGCTGTTTTTT
length: 15; J: TRBJ1-2; V: TRBV12-5; D: TRBD1; size: many; CDR3: CASARQGTFNYGYTF; DNA: TGTGCTAGTGCAAGACAGGGGACCTTTAACTATGGCTACACCTTC
length: 16; J: TRBJ2-2; V: TRBV12-3/TRBV12-4; D: .; size: few; CDR3: CASSLVTTMGTGELFF; DNA: TGTGCCAGCAGTTTAGTGACTACCATGGGCACCGGGGAGCTGTTTTTT
length: 18; J: TRBJ1-3; V: TRBV7-9; D: TRBD1; size: .; CDR3: CASSQRSGTGDVGNTIYF; DNA: TGTGCCAGCAGCCAGCGCTCCGGGACAGGGGATGTTGGAAACACCATATATTTT
length: 17; J: TRBJ2-3; V: TRBV3-1; D: TRBD2; size: .; CDR3: CASSQDRTSGGADTQYF; DNA: TGTGCCAGCAGCCAAGACAGGACTAGCGGGGGGGCCGATACGCAGTATTTT
length: 13; J: TRBJ2-7; V: TRBV19; D: .; size: .; CDR3: CASSWANSYEQYF; DNA: TGTGCCAGTAGTTGGGCAAACTCCTACGAGCAGTACTTC
length: 14; J: TRBJ1-1; V: TRBV27; D: .; size: .; CDR3: CASSYRPGNTEAFF; DNA: TGTGCCAGCAGTTATCGCCCCGGGAACACTGAAGCTTTCTTT
length: 14; J: TRBJ2-7; V: TRBV5-1; D: .; size: many; CDR3: CASSLDPLGDEQYF; DNA: TGCGCCAGCAGCTTAGACCCTCTGGGGGACGAGCAGTACTTC
length: 16; J: TRBJ2-3; V: TRBV4-1; D: .; size: few; CDR3: CASSPREGASTDTQYF; DNA: TGCGCCAGCAGCCCTCGGGAGGGGGCGAGCACAGATACGCAGTATTTT
length: 18; J: TRBJ1-6; V: TRBV6-1; D: .; size: many; CDR3: CASSTNTDLSSYNSPLHF; DNA: TGTGCCAGCAGTACCAACACCGACTTGAGCTCCTATAATTCACCCCTCCACTTT
length: 14; J: TRBJ2-7; V: TRBV28; D: TRBD2; size: many; CDR3: CASPRGERTYEQYF; DNA: TGTGCCAGCCCCCGGGGGGAACGGACCTACGAGCAGTACTTC
length: 15; J: TRBJ2-7; V: TRBV12-3/TRBV12-4; D: .; size: many; CDR3: CASSSAGPDIHEQYF; DNA: TGTGCCAGCAGTTCGGCAGGCCCGGACATCCACGAGCAGTACTTC
length: 14; J: TRBJ2-5; V: TRBV28; D: TRBD1; size: many; CDR3: CASSFLDREETQYF; DNA: TGTGCCAGCAGTTTTCTGGACAGGGAAGAGACCCAGTACTTC
length: 12; J: TRBJ1-5; V: TRBV24-1; D: .; size: .; CDR3: CATSDGNQPQHF; DNA: TGTGCCACCAGTGATGGCAATCAGCCCCAGCATTTT
length: 12; J: TRBJ1-2; V: TRBV28; D: .; size: few; CDR3: CASSDTGNGYTF; DNA: TGTGCCAGCAGCGATACAGGGAATGGCTACACCTTC
length: 16; J: TRBJ2-5; V: TRBV28; D: .; size: few; CDR3: CASRDFGTPPQETQYF; DNA: TGTGCCAGCAGGGACTTCGGGACACCGCCTCAAGAGACCCAGTACTTC
length: 11; J: TRBJ1-1; V: TRBV7-9; D: .; size: many; CDR3: CASSGNTEAFF; DNA: TGTGCCAGCAGCGGCAACACTGAAGCTTTCTTT
length: 12; J: TRBJ1-2; V: TRBV11-2; D: .; size: many; CDR3: CASSLGGEGYTF; DNA: TGTGCCAGCAGCCTGGGAGGGGAAGGCTACACCTTC
length: 14; J: TRBJ2-5; V: TRBV20-1; D: TRBD2; size: many; CDR3: CSARDAGGKETQYF; DNA: TGCAGTGCTAGAGATGCGGGAGGAAAAGAGACCCAGTACTTC
length: 18; J: TRBJ1-4; V: TRBV7-9; D: TRBD1; size: .; CDR3: CASSTNSGTGGGREKLFF; DNA: TGTGCCAGCAGCACTAATTCCGGGACAGGGGGAGGTAGAGAAAAACTGTTTTTT
length: 19; J: TRBJ1-5; V: TRBV15; D: .; size: .; CDR3: CATSLTLARTLDSNQPQHF; DNA: TGTGCCACCAGCCTGACCCTGGCCCGAACCTTAGATAGCAATCAGCCCCAGCATTTT
length: 12; J: TRBJ1-2; V: TRBV6-1; D: .; size: .; CDR3: CASNGGNYGYTF; DNA: TGTGCCAGCAATGGGGGGAACTATGGCTACACCTTC
length: 14; J: TRBJ2-7; V: TRBV28; D: TRBD1; size: many; CDR3: CASSNGDRGHEQYF; DNA: TGTGCCAGCAGCAACGGGGACAGGGGACACGAGCAGTACTTC
length: 15; J: TRBJ1-5; V: TRBV6-1; D: TRBD1; size: .; CDR3: CASTAGDRDNQPQHF; DNA: TGTGCCAGCACCGCCGGGGACAGGGACAATCAGCCCCAGCATTTT